Presented here are 13 T cell receptor beta chains from one specimen sequenced in a study of blood T cell repertoires in COVID-19. Assay used: immunoSEQ multiplex PCR; TCRdb lists only in-frame clones, some missing. The sample carries under 150,000 clones, 85% to 90% recorded once. Input material: peripheral blood. These receptors were collected from an older woman with COVID-19, enrolled during active disease.

The chain combines TRBV9 with TRBJ1-2; 8 bases fit TRBD1. CDR1 and CDR2 (germline): SGDLS, YYNGEE. J gave up 12 bases and V 0 bases, and 7 bases lay outside the gene matches. The CDR3 sequence is 13 residues long. The CDR3 sequence is CASSVGQGKSHTF. CDR3 bases: TGTGCCAGCAGCGTAGGACAGGGGAAAAGCCACACCTTC.

The rearrangement links TRBV27 to TRBJ1-5; D is undetermined. This CDR3 contains 12 residues. V lost 3 bases and J lost 9, with 9 bases in between. Germline CDR1 reads MNHEY; CDR2 reads SMNVEV (reference sequence). DNA of the CDR3: TGTGCCAGCAGTTTTTTTGGAGGGCCCCAGCATTTT. Its protein is CASSFFGGPQHF.

V usage is TRBV5-6 and J usage is TRBJ1-1; the D is unclear. The CDR3 covers 11 residues. The V gene lost 4 bases and the J gene lost 7 bases, with 8 bases spanning the gap. Germline V CDR1 and CDR2: SGHDT, YYEEEE. In DNA, the CDR3 is TGTGCCAGCAGCCTCGGTAGTGAAGCTTTCTTT. This translates into CASSLGSEAFF.

The chain has TRBV11-3 and TRBJ2-7; D unresolved. Germline-derived CDR1 and CDR2 are SGHNT and YENEEA. Trimming took 5 bases from V and 2 from J, leaving 10 bases between them. The length of the CDR3 is 13 residues. For the CDR3, the DNA is TGTGCCAGCAGCCGCGGCGAGACCTACGAGCAGTACTTC. The encoded protein is CASSRGETYEQYF.

V and J are TRBV7-3 and TRBJ1-1; D perhaps matches TRBD1 (6 bases). This CDR3 region has 14 residues. Trimming left V 1 base short and J 4 bases short, with 10 bases between. Germline-derived CDR1 and CDR2 are SGHTA and FQGTGA. This chain's CDR3 is CASSLNRESTEAFF. CDR3 DNA: TGTGCCAGCAGCTTAAACAGGGAGAGCACTGAAGCTTTCTTT.

V is TRBV3-1 (or the pseudogene TRBV3-2) and J is TRBJ1-6; 7 bases align to TRBD1. The germline V gene encodes CDR1 LGHDT and CDR2 YNNKEL (reference sequence). V dropped 4 bases and J dropped 14; count of bases not matched to a gene: 11. This CDR3 region has 14 residues. Written as DNA, the CDR3 is TGTGCCAGCAGCCTCGACAGGGCTCTATCGGCCCTCCACTTT. Protein product: CASSLDRALSALHF.

The genes are TRBV9 and TRBJ2-7; 7 bases map to TRBD2. The CDR3 sequence is 15 residues long. V trimming: 2 bases; J trimming: 0 bases; junction bases outside the gene matches: 5. CDR1 is SGDLS, CDR2 YYNGEE, per germline. In DNA, the CDR3 is TGTGCCAGCAGCGTGAGCGGGACCTACTCCTACGAGCAGTACTTC. It specifies CASSVSGTYSYEQYF.

This sequence joins TRBV3-1 (or the pseudogene TRBV3-2) and TRBJ1-2, with D uncertain. This CDR3 has 13 residues. The V end lost 4 bases, the J end lost 3 bases, and 9 bases lay between the germline ends. The germline CDR1 and CDR2 sequences are LGHDT and YNNKEL (reference sequence). This chain's CDR3 is CASSPERDYGYTF. In DNA, the CDR3 is TGTGCCAGCAGCCCGGAGCGCGACTATGGCTACACCTTC.

The chain has TRBV7-9 and TRBJ1-2; 8 bases are shared with TRBD1. Germline CDR1 and CDR2: SEHNR and FQNEAQ (reference sequence). V lost 0 bases, J lost 7 bases, and 16 bases stayed unmatched. The CDR3 loop spans 18 amino acids. The CDR3 region is CASSLARTGTLTLGGYTF. The CDR3 nucleotides read TGTGCCAGCAGCTTAGCGAGGACAGGGACCCTCACCCTGGGTGGCTACACCTTC.

The chain links TRBV18 to TRBJ1-4; TRBD1 agrees at 7 bases. J lost 7 bases, V lost 0 bases, and 8 bases had no gene match. Per the germline V gene, CDR1 is KGHSH and CDR2 is LQKENI. The CDR3 loop spans 16 amino acids. The CDR3 reads CASSPPPGQRGEKLFF. The CDR3 DNA reads TGTGCCAGCTCACCACCGCCGGGACAGAGGGGTGAAAAACTGTTTTTT. Full variable domain (outside the CDR3, taken from reference TRBV18 and TRBJ1-4): NAGVMQNPRHLVRRRGQEARLRCSPMKGHSHVYWYRQLPEEGLKFMVYLQKENIIDESGMPKERFSAEFPKEGPSILRIQQVVRGDSAAYFCASSPPPGQRGEKLFFGSGTQLSVL.

The rearrangement joins TRBV30 to TRBJ1-1; D gene ambiguous. Germline CDR1 and CDR2: GTSNPN and SVGIG (reference sequence). Deletions cut 1 base from V and 10 bases from J, with 10 bases between. This CDR3 is built from 11 residues. The CDR3 sequence is CAWSALGGAFF. As DNA, the CDR3 is TGTGCCTGGAGTGCGCTCGGAGGAGCTTTCTTT.

The rearrangement joins TRBV6-2 or TRBV6-3 to TRBJ1-2; maybe TRBD1 (6 bases). CDR3 length: 13 residues. Germline V gene data show CDR1 as MNHEY and CDR2 as SVGEGT. V gave up 6 bases and J gave up 4 bases, with 12 bases separating them. CDR3 protein: CASSVGQSYGYTF. As DNA, the CDR3 is TGTGCCAGCAGCGTAGGACAGTCCTATGGCTACACCTTC.

The chain is built from TRBV5-1 and TRBJ2-7; 10 bases line up with TRBD2. The CDR3 consists of 14 residues. Germline CDR1 is SGHRS and CDR2 is YFSETQ. V dropped 1 base and J dropped 3; count of bases not matched to a gene: 1. CDR3 in DNA: TGCGCCAGCAGCTTGTTAGCGGGGGGCTACGAGCAGTACTTC. It encodes CASSLLAGGYEQYF.